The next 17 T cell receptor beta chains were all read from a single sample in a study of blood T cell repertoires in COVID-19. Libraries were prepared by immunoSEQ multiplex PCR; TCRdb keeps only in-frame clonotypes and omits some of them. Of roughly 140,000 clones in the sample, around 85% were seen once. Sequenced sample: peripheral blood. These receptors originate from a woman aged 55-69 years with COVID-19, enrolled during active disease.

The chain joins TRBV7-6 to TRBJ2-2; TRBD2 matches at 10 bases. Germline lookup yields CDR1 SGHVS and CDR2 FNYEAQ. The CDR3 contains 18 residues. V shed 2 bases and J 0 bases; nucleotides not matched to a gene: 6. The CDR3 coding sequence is TGTGCCAGCAGCTTAAGTCTAGCGGGGGCCGCGAACACCGGGGAGCTGTTTTTT. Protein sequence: CASSLSLAGAANTGELFF.

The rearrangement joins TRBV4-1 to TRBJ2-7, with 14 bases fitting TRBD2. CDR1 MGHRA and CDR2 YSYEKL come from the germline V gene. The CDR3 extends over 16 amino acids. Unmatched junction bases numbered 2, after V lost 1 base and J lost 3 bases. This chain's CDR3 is CASSQVTSGGDYEQYF. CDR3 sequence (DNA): TGCGCCAGCAGCCAAGTGACTAGCGGGGGGGACTACGAGCAGTACTTC.

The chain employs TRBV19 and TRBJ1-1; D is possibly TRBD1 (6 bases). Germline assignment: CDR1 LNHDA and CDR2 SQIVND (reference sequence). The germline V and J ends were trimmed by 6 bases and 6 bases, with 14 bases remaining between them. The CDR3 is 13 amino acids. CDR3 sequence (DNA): TGTGCCAGTAGGGACAGTTCCGATGCTGAAGCTTTCTTT. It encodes CASRDSSDAEAFF.

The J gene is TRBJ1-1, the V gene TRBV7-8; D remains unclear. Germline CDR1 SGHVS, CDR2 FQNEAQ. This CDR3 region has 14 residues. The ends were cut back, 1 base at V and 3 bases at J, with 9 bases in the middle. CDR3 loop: CASSLVGQDTEAFF. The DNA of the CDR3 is TGTGCCAGCAGCTTAGTCGGCCAGGACACTGAAGCTTTCTTT.

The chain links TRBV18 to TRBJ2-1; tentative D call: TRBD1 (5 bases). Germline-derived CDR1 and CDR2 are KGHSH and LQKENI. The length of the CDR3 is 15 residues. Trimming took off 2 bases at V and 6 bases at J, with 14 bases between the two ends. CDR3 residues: CASSPGAGPPNEQFF. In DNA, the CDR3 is TGTGCCAGCTCACCAGGGGCAGGGCCACCCAATGAGCAGTTCTTC.

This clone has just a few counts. The DNA of the CDR3 is TGTGCCAGCAGCCGACAGGCTGGGGCCAACGTCCTGACTTTC. It encodes CASSRQAGANVLTF. The J gene is TRBJ2-6, the V gene TRBV6-4; tentatively, D is TRBD1 (6 bases). CDR1 is MRHNA, CDR2 SNTAGT, per germline. There are 14 residues in the CDR3. Trimming took off 6 bases at V and 2 bases at J, with 8 bases between the two ends.

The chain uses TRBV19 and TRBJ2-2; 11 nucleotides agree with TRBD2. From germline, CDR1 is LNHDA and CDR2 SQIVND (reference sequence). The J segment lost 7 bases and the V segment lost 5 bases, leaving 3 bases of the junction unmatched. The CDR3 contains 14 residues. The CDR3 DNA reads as TGTGCCAGTAGTGGGGGACTAGCGGTCGGGGAGCTGTTTTTT. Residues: CASSGGLAVGELFF. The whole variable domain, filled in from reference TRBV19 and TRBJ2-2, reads DGGITQSPKYLFRKEGQNVTLSCEQNLNHDAMYWYRQDPGQGLRLIYYSQIVNDFQKGDIAEGYSVSREKKESFPLTVTSAQKNPTAFYLCASSGGLAVGELFFGEGSRLTVL.

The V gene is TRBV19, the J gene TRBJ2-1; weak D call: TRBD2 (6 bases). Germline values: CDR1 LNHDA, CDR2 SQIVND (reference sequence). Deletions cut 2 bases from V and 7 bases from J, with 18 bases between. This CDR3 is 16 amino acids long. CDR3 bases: TGTGCCAGTAGTATATTCTACGTAGGCGGGATGAATGAGCAGTTCTTC. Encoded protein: CASSIFYVGGMNEQFF.

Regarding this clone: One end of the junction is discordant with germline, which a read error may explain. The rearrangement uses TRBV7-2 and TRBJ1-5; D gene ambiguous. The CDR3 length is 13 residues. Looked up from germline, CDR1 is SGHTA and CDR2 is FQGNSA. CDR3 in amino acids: CASSLAATEPQHF. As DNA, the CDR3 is TGTGCCAGCAGCTTAGCTGCGACGGAGCCGCAGCATTTT. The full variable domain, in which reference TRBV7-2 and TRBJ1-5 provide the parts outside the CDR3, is GAGVSQSPSNKVTEKGKDVELRCDPISGHTALYWYRQSLGQGLEFLIYFQGNSAPDKSGLPSDRFSAERTGGSVSTLTIQRTQQEDSAVYLCASSLAATEPQHFGDGTRLSIL.

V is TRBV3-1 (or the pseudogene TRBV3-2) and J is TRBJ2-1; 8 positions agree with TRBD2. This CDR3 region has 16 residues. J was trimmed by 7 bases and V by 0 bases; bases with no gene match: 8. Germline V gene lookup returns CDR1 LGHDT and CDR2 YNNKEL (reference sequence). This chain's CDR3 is CASSQETGGRFNEQFF. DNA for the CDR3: TGTGCCAGCAGCCAAGAGACGGGGGGGCGTTTTAATGAGCAGTTCTTC.

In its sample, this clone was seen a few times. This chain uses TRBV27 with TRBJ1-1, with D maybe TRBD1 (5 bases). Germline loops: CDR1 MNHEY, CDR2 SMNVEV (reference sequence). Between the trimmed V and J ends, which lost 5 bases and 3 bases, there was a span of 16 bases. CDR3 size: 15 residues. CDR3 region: CASSRLSGGDTEAFF. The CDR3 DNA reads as TGTGCCAGCAGTAGGCTCTCGGGGGGAGACACTGAAGCTTTCTTT.

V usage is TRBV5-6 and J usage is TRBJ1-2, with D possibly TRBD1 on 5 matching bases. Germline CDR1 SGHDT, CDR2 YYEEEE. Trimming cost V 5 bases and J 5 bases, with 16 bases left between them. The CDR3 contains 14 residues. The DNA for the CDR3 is TGTGCCAGCAGTCAACAGGTTTCTCCTTATGGCTACACCTTC. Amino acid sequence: CASSQQVSPYGYTF.

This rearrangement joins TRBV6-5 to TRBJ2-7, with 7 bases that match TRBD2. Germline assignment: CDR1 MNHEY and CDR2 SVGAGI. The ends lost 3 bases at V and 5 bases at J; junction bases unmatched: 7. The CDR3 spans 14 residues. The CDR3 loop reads CASSYWGGIDEQYF. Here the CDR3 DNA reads TGTGCCAGCAGTTATTGGGGGGGAATCGACGAGCAGTACTTC.

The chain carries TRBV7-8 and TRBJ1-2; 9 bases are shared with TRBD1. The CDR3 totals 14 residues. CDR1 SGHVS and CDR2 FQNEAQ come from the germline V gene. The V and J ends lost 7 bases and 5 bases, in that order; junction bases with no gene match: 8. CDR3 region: CASTDNRGLYGYTF. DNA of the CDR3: TGTGCCAGCACCGATAACAGGGGGCTTTATGGCTACACCTTC.

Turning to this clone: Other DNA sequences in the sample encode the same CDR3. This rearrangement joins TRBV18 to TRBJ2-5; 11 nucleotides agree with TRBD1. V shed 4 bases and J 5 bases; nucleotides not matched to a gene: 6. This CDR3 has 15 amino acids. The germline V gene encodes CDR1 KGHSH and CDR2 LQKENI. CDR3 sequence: CASSRGTGGLETQYF. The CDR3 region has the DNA TGTGCCAGCTCACGAGGGACAGGGGGTTTGGAGACCCAGTACTTC.

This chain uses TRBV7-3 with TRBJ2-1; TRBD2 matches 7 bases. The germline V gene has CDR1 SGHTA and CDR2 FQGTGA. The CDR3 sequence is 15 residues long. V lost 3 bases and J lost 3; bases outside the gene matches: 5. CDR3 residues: CASSFGGGFYNEQFF. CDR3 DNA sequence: TGTGCCAGCAGCTTTGGCGGGGGATTCTACAATGAGCAGTTCTTC.

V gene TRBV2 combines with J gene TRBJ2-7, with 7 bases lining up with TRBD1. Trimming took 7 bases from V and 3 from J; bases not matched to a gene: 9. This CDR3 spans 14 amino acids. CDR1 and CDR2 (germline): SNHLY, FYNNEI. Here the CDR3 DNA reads TGTGCCAGCACTTCAGGACAGGTCTTCTACGAGCAGTACTTC. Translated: CASTSGQVFYEQYF.